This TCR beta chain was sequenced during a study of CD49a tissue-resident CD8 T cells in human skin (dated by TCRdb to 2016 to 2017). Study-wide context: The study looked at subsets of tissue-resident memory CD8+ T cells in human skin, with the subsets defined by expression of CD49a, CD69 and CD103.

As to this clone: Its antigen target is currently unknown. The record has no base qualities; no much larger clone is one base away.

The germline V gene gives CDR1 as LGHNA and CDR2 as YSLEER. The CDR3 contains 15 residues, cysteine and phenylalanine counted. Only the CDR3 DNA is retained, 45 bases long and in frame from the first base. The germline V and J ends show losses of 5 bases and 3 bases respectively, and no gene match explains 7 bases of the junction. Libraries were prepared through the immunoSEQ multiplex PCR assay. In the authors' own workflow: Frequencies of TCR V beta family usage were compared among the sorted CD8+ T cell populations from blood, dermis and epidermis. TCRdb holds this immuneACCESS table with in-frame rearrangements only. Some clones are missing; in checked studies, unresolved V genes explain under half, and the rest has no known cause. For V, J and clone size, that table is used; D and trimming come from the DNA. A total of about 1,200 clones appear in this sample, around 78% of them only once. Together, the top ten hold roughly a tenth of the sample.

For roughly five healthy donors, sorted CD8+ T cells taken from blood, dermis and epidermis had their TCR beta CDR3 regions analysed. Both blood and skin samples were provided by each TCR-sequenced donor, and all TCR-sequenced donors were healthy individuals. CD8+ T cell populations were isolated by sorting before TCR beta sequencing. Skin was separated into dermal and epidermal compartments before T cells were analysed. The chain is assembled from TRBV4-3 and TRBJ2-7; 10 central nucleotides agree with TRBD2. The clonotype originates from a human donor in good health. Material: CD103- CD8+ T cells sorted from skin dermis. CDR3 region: CASSLTAGGGYEQYF. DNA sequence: TGCGCCAGCAGCTTAACAGCGGGAGGGGGCTACGAGCAGTACTTC.